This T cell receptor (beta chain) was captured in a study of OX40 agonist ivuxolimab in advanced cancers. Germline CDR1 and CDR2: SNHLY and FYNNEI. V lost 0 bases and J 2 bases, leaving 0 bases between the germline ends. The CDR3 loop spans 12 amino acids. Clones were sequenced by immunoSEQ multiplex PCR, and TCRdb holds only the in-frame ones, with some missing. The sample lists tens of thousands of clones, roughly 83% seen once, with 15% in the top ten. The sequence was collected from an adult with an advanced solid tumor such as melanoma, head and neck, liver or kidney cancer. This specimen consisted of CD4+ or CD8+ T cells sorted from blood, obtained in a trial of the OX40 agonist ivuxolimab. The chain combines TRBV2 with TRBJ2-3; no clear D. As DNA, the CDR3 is TGTGCCAGCAGTGAAGCCACAGATACGCAGTATTTT. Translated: CASSEATDTQYF.